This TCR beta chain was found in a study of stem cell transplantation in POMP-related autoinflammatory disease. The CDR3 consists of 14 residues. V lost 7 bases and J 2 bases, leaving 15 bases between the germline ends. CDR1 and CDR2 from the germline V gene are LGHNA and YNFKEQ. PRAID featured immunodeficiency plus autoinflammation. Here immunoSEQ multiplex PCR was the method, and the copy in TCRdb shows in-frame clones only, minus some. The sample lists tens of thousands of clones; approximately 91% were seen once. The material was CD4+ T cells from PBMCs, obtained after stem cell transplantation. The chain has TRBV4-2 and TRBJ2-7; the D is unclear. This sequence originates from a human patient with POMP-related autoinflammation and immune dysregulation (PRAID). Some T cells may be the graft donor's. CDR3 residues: CASTTGPWAYEQYF. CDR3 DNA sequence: TGTGCCAGCACTACGGGCCCGTGGGCCTACGAGCAGTACTTC.